This entry lists 22 T cell receptor beta chains sequenced from one sample in a study of T-cell reconstitution after alpha-beta-depleted transplantation in children. During its preparation, the TCRbeta library received unique molecular identifiers. TCRdb used MiXCR to reprocess the PCR reads, holding one entry per CDR3 protein. The data hold around 400,000 distinct CDR3 sequences, with roughly 20% observed a single time. The specimen was PBMCs from the stem cell graft donor, collected from the stem cell graft. Receptor source: a human donor who donated a stem cell graft to a child with acute myeloid leukemia.

This clonotype has only a few counts. This chain uses TRBV10-3 with TRBJ2-7; D gene uncertain. CDR1 is ENHRY and CDR2 is SYGVKD in the germline V gene. Trimming removed 5 bases at V and 0 bases at J, with 11 bases between. This CDR3 is built from 14 residues. The CDR3 nucleotides are TGTGCCATCAGTTACGATGCTACCTCCTACGAGCAGTACTTC. Its translation: CAISYDATSYEQYF.

This clonotype turned up a few times. The chain combines TRBV12-3 or TRBV12-4 with TRBJ2-7, with TRBD1 matching over 7 bases. The J segment lost 5 bases and the V segment lost 6 bases, leaving 10 bases of the junction unmatched. The CDR3 consists of 14 residues. CDR3 nucleotides: TGTGCCAGCAGCCCCAGACAGGGTGTTAACGAGCAGTACTTC. It is translated as CASSPRQGVNEQYF.

At least ten counts were recorded for this clonotype. The rearrangement uses TRBV25-1 and TRBJ2-7; D gene uncertain. The V end was cut by 3 bases, the J end by 6 bases, with 6 bases between. Germline CDR1 reads MGHDK; CDR2 reads SYGVNS. This CDR3 comprises 11 residues. The CDR3 spells CASSDLGEQYF. The CDR3 DNA reads TGTGCCAGCAGTGATTTGGGCGAGCAGTACTTC.

The chain carries TRBV2 and TRBJ2-7; 10 nucleotides agree with TRBD2. Germline V gene sequence: CDR1 SNHLY, CDR2 FYNNEI. After removal of 6 bases from V and 7 bases from J, the junction contained 3 bases not matched to a gene. The CDR3 extends over 12 amino acids. CDR3 sequence (DNA): TGTGCCAGCAGACTAGCGGGATTTGAGCAGTACTTC. Residues: CASRLAGFEQYF.

V and J are TRBV15 and TRBJ2-1, with 12 bases that match TRBD2. CDR1 is LNHNV, CDR2 YYDKDF, per germline (reference sequence). This CDR3 has 16 amino acids. The J segment lost 6 bases and the V segment lost 7 bases, leaving 10 bases of the junction unmatched. This CDR3 reads CATNQGGLAGINEQFF. The CDR3, as DNA: TGTGCCACCAACCAAGGCGGACTAGCGGGAATCAATGAGCAGTTCTTC.

This clonotype was found a few times. The chain links TRBV29-1 to TRBJ1-2; D ambiguous. Looked up from germline, CDR1 is SQVTM and CDR2 is ANQGSEA. Between the trimmed V and J ends, which lost 0 bases and 5 bases, there was a span of 4 bases. The CDR3 totals 11 residues. The CDR3 loop is CSVEEAYGYTF. The CDR3 region has the DNA TGCAGCGTTGAAGAGGCTTATGGCTACACCTTC.

As to this clonotype: Since no conserved phenylalanine or tryptophan closes the CDR3, a read error is the likely cause. This sequence joins TRBV5-4 and TRBJ2-2; the D is unclear. The CDR3 spans 14 residues. CDR1 is SGHNT, CDR2 YYREEE, per germline (reference sequence). CDR3 region: CASGLMLLCWELFC. CDR3 DNA: TGTGCCAGCGGCTTGATGCTGCTCTGCTGGGAGCTGTTTTGT.

The V and J genes are TRBV12-3 or TRBV12-4 and TRBJ1-1; D possibly corresponds to TRBD1 (5 bases). CDR3 length equals 14 residues. The germline V and J ends were trimmed by 5 bases and 0 bases, with 10 bases remaining between them. The CDR3 DNA reads TGTGCCAGCAGTCCCCTAGGGGTGAACACTGAAGCTTTCTTT. As protein: CASSPLGVNTEAFF.

This clonotype was counted between two and nine times. The rearrangement links TRBV12-3 or TRBV12-4 to TRBJ2-1; 10 positions match TRBD2. J was trimmed by 8 bases and V by 4 bases; bases with no gene match: 8. CDR3 length: 15 amino acids. The CDR3 protein is CASSSPASGSDEQFF. CDR3 nucleotides: TGTGCCAGCAGTTCCCCCGCTAGCGGGAGCGATGAGCAGTTCTTC.

J is TRBJ1-6 and V is TRBV20-1, with TRBD1 as a possible D gene (5 bases). CDR1 is DFQATT and CDR2 is SNEGSKA in the germline V gene (reference sequence). The CDR3 is made up of 14 amino acids. V was cut by 5 bases and J by 10 bases, with 18 bases left in between. The CDR3 DNA reads as TGCAGTGCTTCCCACCGACAGATTAAGTCACCCCTCCACTTT. Translation gives CSASHRQIKSPLHF.

This clonotype was counted at least ten times. The chain couples TRBV20-1 to TRBJ2-1; 14 bases fit TRBD2. Trimming took 8 bases from V and 0 from J; bases not matched to a gene: 6. Germline V CDR1 and CDR2: DFQATT, SNEGSKA (reference sequence). CDR3 size: 16 residues. CDR3 sequence reads: CSCRLAGGNSYNEQFF. For the CDR3, the DNA is TGCAGTTGCCGACTAGCGGGAGGGAACTCCTACAATGAGCAGTTCTTC.

In DNA, the CDR3 is TGCGCCAGCAGCTTAGGGTCTCGGGAGCAGTTCTTC. This encodes CASSLGSREQFF. The chain has TRBV5-1 and TRBJ2-1; D is undetermined. CDR1 SGHRS and CDR2 YFSETQ come from the germline V gene. Trimming removed 2 bases from V and 10 bases from J, with 10 bases in between. The CDR3 totals 12 residues.

The V call is TRBV10-3, the J call TRBJ2-3; 10 nucleotides agree with TRBD2. Trimming at V came to 11 bases and at J to 6 bases, leaving 11 bases not matched to a gene. The germline V gene has CDR1 ENHRY and CDR2 SYGVKD. The CDR3 is 14 amino acids. The CDR3 DNA sequence: TGTGCCGCTCTAGCGGGAGAAATGTCGGATACGCAGTATTTT. It is translated as CAALAGEMSDTQYF.

The chain links TRBV2 to TRBJ2-1; 8 positions match TRBD2. Losses at the gene ends were 8 bases for V and 5 bases for J; bases not matched to a gene: 23. The CDR3 consists of 19 residues. The germline V gene has CDR1 SNHLY and CDR2 FYNNEI. DNA for the CDR3: TGTGCCAGCTGTGCGGCCGGGACTAGTCCCTCTGTTACCCACAATGAGCAGTTCTTC. Translation: CASCAAGTSPSVTHNEQFF.

Only a few counts were recorded for this clonotype. V usage is TRBV12-3 or TRBV12-4 and J usage is TRBJ1-1; the D gene is possibly TRBD1 (5 bases). Trimming removed 6 bases from V and 1 base from J, with 9 bases in between. The CDR3 runs to 13 residues. This chain's CDR3 is CASRGEGNTEAFF. The CDR3 nucleotides read TGTGCCAGCAGGGGGGAGGGGAACACTGAAGCTTTCTTT.

V gene TRBV13 combines with J gene TRBJ2-1; the D is unclear. V shed 5 bases and J shed 7 bases, with 9 bases lying between them. The CDR3 is made up of 12 amino acids. The germline V gene has CDR1 PRHDT and CDR2 FYEKMQ (reference sequence). The CDR3 loop reads CASSLPLNEQFF. DNA for the CDR3: TGTGCCAGCAGCCTCCCCCTGAATGAGCAGTTCTTC. Using reference TRBV13 and TRBJ2-1 for the parts outside the CDR3, the full variable domain is AAGVIQSPRHLIKEKRETATLKCYPIPRHDTVYWYQQGPGQDPQFLISFYEKMQSDKGSIPDRFSAQQFSDYHSELNMSSLELGDSALYFCASSLPLNEQFFGPGTRLTVL.

The V call is TRBV29-1, the J call TRBJ2-3, with 9 bases aligning to TRBD2. Trimming took 6 bases from V and 0 from J; bases not matched to a gene: 4. Germline CDR1 and CDR2: SQVTM and ANQGSEA. The CDR3 runs 14 residues. The DNA of the CDR3 is TGCAGCGTGGGTAGCGGGAGAAGCACAGATACGCAGTATTTT. Translated: CSVGSGRSTDTQYF.

The rearrangement uses TRBV4-2 and TRBJ2-7; D is unclear. The CDR3 spans 12 residues. Germline V gene sequence: CDR1 LGHNA, CDR2 YNFKEQ. Between the trimmed V and J ends, which lost 1 base and 7 bases, there was a span of 8 bases. CDR3 region: CASSQVKSEQYF. CDR3 in DNA: TGTGCCAGCAGCCAAGTGAAGAGTGAGCAGTACTTC.

The chain links TRBV25-1 to TRBJ2-7; D is undetermined. Looked up from germline, CDR1 is MGHDK and CDR2 is SYGVNS. Trimming pared 2 bases from V and 9 bases from J, leaving 11 bases between. This CDR3 contains 12 residues. The CDR3: CASSEVGQTQYF. The CDR3 bases are TGTGCCAGCAGTGAAGTGGGTCAGACGCAGTACTTC.

Worth noting for this clonotype: One junction end disagrees with the germline gene, perhaps due to a read error. The chain has TRBV12-3 or TRBV12-4 and TRBJ2-3; 13 nucleotides line up with TRBD2. The CDR3 extends over 16 amino acids. DNA for the CDR3: TGTGCCAGCAGCCCCATTGGGACTAGCGGGACAGGTACGCAGTATTTT. Encoded protein: CASSPIGTSGTGTQYF.

There are a few counts of this clonotype. This chain links TRBV7-2 with TRBJ2-1, with D hard to call. Germline CDR1 is SGHTA and CDR2 is FQGNSA. V lost 5 bases to trimming and J lost 5 bases, with 13 bases between them. The CDR3 is 14 residues long. The CDR3: CASSPLRKNNEQFF. The CDR3 nucleotides read TGTGCCAGCAGCCCCTTAAGGAAAAACAATGAGCAGTTCTTC. Drawing the rest from reference TRBV7-2 and TRBJ2-1, the complete variable domain is GAGVSQSPSNKVTEKGKDVELRCDPISGHTALYWYRQSLGQGLEFLIYFQGNSAPDKSGLPSDRFSAERTGGSVSTLTIQRTQQEDSAVYLCASSPLRKNNEQFFGPGTRLTVL.

The chain joins TRBV2 to TRBJ2-5; 8 bases align to TRBD2. This CDR3 has 14 residues. CDR1 is SNHLY, CDR2 FYNNEI, per germline. Germline trimming cut 6 bases from V and 3 bases from J; bases unmatched to any gene: 6. DNA for the CDR3: TGTGCCAGCAGGAGCGGGAGAGGGAAAGAGACCCAGTACTTC. Protein sequence: CASRSGRGKETQYF.